This T cell receptor beta chain was retrieved from a study of blood T cell repertoires in COVID-19. With 6 bases removed from V and 2 bases from J, the gap between germline ends came to 10 bases. In germline, CDR1 is MNHNS, CDR2 SASEGT. This CDR3 comprises 13 residues. As processed by the authors: Reference gene primer amplification in the assay estimated nucleated cell counts. Libraries were prepared by immunoSEQ multiplex PCR; TCRdb keeps only in-frame clonotypes and omits some of them. The D gene and trimming were derived from the DNA, and the V and J assignments and clone size from that table. The table includes some 30,000 clones, about nine tenths detected once.

The TCR originated in a man aged 70 or older with active or convalescent COVID-19. Sample: peripheral blood. This chain links TRBV6-1 with TRBJ1-1; D remains unclear. CDR3 in amino acids: CASSRDFNTEAFF. DNA of the CDR3: TGTGCCAGCAGCCGAGACTTTAACACTGAAGCTTTCTTT.